The present T cell receptor (beta chain) was sequenced within a study of blood T cell repertoires in COVID-19. For the study at large: Acute and convalescent COVID-19 samples came from the United States, Italy and Spain. PBMCs, B-cell-depleted T cells, or T cells provided the cDNA or gDNA that made up the material.

Trimming cost V 7 bases and J 10 bases, with 20 bases left between them. The germline V gene has CDR1 MDHEN and CDR2 SYDVKM. CDR3 length: 15 residues. Per the original methods: Cell counts per sample came from amplifying reference gene primers. TCRdb's copy holds only in-frame clones and misses some; the assay was immunoSEQ multiplex PCR. Clone size and V and J calls were adopted from that table, with D and trimming inferred from the DNA. This sample has just over 80,000 clones, with approximately 80% found just once. The source material was peripheral blood. The source of this sequence is an older man with acute or convalescent COVID-19. The J gene is TRBJ1-6, the V gene TRBV28; D is undetermined. CDR3 sequence: CASIKPAAPRSPLHF. Written as DNA, the CDR3 is TGTGCCAGCATTAAGCCCGCAGCCCCTAGGTCACCCCTCCACTTT.